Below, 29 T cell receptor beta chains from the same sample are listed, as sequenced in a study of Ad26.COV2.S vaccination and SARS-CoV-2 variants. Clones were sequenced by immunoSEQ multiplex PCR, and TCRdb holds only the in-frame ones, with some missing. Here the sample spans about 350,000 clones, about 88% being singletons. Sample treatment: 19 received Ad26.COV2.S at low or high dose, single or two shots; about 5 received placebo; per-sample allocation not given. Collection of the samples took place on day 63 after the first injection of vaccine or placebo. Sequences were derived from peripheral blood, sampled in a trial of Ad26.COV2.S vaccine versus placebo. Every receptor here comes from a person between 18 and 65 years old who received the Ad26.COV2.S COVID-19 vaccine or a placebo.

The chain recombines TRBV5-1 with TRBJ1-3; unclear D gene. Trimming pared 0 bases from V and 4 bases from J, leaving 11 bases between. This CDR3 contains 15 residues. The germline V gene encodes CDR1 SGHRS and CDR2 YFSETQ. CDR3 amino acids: CASSLVGVGGNTIYF. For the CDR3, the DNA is TGCGCCAGCAGCTTGGTTGGGGTCGGAGGAAACACCATATATTTT. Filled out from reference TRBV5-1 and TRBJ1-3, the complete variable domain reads KAGVTQTPRYLIKTRGQQVTLSCSPISGHRSVSWYQQTPGQGLQFLFEYFSETQRNKGNFPGRFSGRQFSNSRSEMNVSTLELGDSALYLCASSLVGVGGNTIYFGEGSWLTVV.

The CDR3 nucleotides are TGTGCCATCAGTGAGAAGGGACAGGGGGTCTCTGAAGCTTTCTTT. Residues: CAISEKGQGVSEAFF. This chain links TRBV10-3 with TRBJ1-1, with TRBD1 matching 11 bases. This CDR3 spans 15 amino acids. Germline V gives CDR1 ENHRY, CDR2 SYGVKD. Trimming at V came to 2 bases and at J to 6 bases, leaving 5 bases not matched to a gene.

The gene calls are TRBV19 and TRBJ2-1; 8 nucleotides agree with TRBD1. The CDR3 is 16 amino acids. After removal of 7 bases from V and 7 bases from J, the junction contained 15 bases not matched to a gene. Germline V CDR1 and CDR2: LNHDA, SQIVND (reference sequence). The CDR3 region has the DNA TGTGCCAGTACCTCATATCAGGGGGCGCCCCTTAATGAGCAGTTCTTC. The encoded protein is CASTSYQGAPLNEQFF.

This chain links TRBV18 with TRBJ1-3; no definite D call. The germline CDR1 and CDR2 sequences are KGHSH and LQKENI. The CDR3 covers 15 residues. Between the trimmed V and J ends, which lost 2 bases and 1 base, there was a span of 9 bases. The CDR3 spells CASSPLTSSGNTIYF. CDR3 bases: TGTGCCAGCTCACCATTGACCTCGTCTGGAAACACCATATATTTT.

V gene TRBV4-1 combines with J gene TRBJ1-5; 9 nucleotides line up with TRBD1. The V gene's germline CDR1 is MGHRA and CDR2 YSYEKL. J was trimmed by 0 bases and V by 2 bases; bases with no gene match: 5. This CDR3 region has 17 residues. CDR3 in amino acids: CASSQLGQGLSNQPQHF. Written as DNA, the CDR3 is TGCGCCAGCAGCCAATTAGGACAGGGGCTTAGCAATCAGCCCCAGCATTTT.

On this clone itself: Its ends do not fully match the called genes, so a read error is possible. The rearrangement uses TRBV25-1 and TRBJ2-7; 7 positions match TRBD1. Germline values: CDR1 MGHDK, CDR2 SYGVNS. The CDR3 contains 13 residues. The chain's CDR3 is CASPFRDSYGRGF. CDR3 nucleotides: TGTGCCAGTCCGTTTCGGGACAGCTATGGCCGGGGCTTC.

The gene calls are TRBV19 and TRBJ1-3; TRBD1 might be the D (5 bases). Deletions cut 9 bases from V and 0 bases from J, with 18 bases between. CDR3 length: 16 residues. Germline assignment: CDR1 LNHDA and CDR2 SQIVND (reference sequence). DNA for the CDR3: TGTGCCAGCTCAACCATGGGACCGTCCTCTGGAAACACCATATATTTT. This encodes CASSTMGPSSGNTIYF.

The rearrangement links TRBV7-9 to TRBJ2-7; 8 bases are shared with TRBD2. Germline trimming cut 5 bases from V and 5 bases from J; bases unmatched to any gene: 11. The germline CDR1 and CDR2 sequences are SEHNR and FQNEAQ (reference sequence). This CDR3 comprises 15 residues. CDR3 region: CASSRPIGGDHEQYF. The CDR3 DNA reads TGTGCCAGCAGCCGCCCAATCGGGGGGGACCACGAGCAGTACTTC. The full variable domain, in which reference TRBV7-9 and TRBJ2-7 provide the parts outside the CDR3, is DTGVSQNPRHKITKRGQNVTFRCDPISEHNRLYWYRQTLGQGPEFLTYFQNEAQLEKSRLLSDRFSAERPKGSFSTLEIQRTEQGDSAMYLCASSRPIGGDHEQYFGPGTRLTVT.

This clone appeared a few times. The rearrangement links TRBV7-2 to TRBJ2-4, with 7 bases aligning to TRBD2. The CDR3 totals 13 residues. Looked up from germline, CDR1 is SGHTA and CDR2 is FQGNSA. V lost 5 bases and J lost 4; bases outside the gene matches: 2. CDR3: CASSTSEKNIQYF. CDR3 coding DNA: TGTGCCAGCAGCACTAGCGAGAAAAACATTCAGTACTTC.

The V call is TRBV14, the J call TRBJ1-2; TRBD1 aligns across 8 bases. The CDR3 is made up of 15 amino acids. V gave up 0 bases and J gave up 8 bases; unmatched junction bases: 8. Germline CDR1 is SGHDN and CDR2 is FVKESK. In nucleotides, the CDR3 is TGTGCCAGCAGCCAAGATTTCGGAACAGGGGGGGGCTACACCTTC. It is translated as CASSQDFGTGGGYTF.

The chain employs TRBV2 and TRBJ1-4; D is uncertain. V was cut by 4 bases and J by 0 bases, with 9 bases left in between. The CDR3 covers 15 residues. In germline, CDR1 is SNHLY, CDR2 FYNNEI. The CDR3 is CASSAGLTTNEKLFF. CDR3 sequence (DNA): TGTGCCAGCAGTGCAGGCCTTACAACTAATGAAAAACTGTTTTTT.

The CDR3 reads CASSPPFGRAPNTGELFF. The CDR3 nucleotides read TGTGCCAGCTCACCACCCTTCGGGAGGGCCCCAAACACCGGGGAGCTGTTTTTT. V and J are TRBV18 and TRBJ2-2; 8 nucleotides align to TRBD2. V trimming: 0 bases; J trimming: 2 bases; junction bases outside the gene matches: 8. The CDR3 contains 18 residues. From germline, CDR1 is KGHSH and CDR2 LQKENI.

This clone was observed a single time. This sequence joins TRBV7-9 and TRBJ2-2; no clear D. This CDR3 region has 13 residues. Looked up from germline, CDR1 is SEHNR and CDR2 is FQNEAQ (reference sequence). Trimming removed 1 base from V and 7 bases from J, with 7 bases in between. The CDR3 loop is CASSLVGHGELFF. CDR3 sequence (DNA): TGTGCCAGCAGCTTAGTGGGCCACGGGGAGCTGTTTTTT.

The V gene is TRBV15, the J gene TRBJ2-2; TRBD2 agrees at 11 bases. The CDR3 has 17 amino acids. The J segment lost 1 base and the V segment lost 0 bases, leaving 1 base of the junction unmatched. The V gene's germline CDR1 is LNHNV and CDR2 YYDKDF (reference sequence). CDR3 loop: CATSREGTSGNTGELFF. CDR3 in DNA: TGTGCCACCAGCAGAGAAGGGACTAGCGGGAACACCGGGGAGCTGTTTTTT.

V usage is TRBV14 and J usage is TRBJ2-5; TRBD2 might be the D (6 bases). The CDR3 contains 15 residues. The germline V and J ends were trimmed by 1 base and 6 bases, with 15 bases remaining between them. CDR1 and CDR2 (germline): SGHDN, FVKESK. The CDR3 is CASSQGYNGRQTQYF. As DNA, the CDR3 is TGTGCCAGCAGCCAAGGATACAACGGGAGACAGACCCAGTACTTC.

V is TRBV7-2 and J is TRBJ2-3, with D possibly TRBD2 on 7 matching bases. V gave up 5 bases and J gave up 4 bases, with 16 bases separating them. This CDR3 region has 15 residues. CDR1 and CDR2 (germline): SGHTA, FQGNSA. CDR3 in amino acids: CASSQGSGKPDTQYF. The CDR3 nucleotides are TGTGCCAGCAGCCAGGGGAGCGGGAAGCCAGATACGCAGTATTTT. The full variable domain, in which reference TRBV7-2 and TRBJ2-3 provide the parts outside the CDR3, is GAGVSQSPSNKVTEKGKDVELRCDPISGHTALYWYRQSLGQGLEFLIYFQGNSAPDKSGLPSDRFSAERTGGSVSTLTIQRTQQEDSAVYLCASSQGSGKPDTQYFGPGTRLTVL.

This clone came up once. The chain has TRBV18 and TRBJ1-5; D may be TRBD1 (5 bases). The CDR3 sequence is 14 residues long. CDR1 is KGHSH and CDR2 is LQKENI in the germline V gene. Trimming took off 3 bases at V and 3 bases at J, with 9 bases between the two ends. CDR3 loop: CASSPQGDNQPQHF. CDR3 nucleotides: TGTGCCAGCTCACCGCAGGGTGACAATCAGCCCCAGCATTTT.

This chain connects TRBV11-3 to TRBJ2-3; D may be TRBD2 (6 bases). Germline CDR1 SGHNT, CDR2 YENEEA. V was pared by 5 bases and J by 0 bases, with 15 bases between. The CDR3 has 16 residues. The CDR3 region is CASSRDFSSSTDTQYF. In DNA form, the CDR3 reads TGTGCCAGCAGCCGGGACTTCTCATCTAGCACAGATACGCAGTATTTT.

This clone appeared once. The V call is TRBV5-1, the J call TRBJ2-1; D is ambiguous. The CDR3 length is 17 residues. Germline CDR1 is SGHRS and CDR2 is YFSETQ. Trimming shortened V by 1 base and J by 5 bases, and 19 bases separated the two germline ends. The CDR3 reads CASSLLFGGQKNNEQFF. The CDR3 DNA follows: TGCGCCAGCAGCTTGTTGTTCGGCGGCCAGAAAAACAATGAGCAGTTCTTC.

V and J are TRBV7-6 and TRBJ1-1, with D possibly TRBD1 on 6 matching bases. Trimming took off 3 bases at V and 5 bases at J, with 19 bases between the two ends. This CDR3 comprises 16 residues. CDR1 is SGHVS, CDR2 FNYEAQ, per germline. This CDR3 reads CASSLLITGPYTEAFF. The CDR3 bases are TGTGCCAGCAGCTTGTTAATTACAGGGCCCTATACTGAAGCTTTCTTT.

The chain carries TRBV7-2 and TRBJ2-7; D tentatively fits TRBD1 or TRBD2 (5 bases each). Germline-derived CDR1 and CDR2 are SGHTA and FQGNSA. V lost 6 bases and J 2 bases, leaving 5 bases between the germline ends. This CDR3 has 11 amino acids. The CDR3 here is CASRGAYEQYF. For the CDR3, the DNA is TGTGCCAGCAGGGGGGCCTACGAGCAGTACTTC. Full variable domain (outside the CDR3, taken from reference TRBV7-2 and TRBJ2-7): GAGVSQSPSNKVTEKGKDVELRCDPISGHTALYWYRQSLGQGLEFLIYFQGNSAPDKSGLPSDRFSAERTGGSVSTLTIQRTQQEDSAVYLCASRGAYEQYFGPGTRLTVT.

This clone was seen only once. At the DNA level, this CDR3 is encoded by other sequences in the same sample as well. This chain's CDR3 is CASSARQGQETQYF. The CDR3 DNA reads as TGTGCCAGCAGCGCCCGGCAGGGGCAAGAGACCCAGTACTTC. The chain carries TRBV9 and TRBJ2-5, with D possibly TRBD1 on 6 matching bases. The CDR3 is made up of 14 amino acids. Germline loops: CDR1 SGDLS, CDR2 YYNGEE. Deletions cut 3 bases from V and 2 bases from J, with 11 bases between.

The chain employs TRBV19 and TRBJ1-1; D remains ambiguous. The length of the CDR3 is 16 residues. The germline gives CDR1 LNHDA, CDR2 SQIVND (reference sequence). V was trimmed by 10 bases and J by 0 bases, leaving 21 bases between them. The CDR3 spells CATTSVEGRMNTEAFF. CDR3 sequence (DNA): TGTGCCACGACCTCGGTGGAGGGCCGGATGAACACTGAAGCTTTCTTT.

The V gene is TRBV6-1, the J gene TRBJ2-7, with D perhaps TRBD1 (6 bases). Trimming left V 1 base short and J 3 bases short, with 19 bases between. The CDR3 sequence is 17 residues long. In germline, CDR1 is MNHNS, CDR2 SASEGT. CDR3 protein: CASSEVGWGTHFYEQYF. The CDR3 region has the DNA TGTGCCAGCAGTGAAGTCGGTTGGGGGACACATTTCTACGAGCAGTACTTC.

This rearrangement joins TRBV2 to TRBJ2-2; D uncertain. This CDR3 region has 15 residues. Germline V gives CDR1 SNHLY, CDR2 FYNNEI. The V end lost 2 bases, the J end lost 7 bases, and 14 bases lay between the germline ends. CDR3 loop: CASSEQINLGGELFF. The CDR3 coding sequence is TGTGCCAGCAGTGAACAGATTAACCTGGGCGGGGAGCTGTTTTTT.

Here the CDR3 reads CASRGTANEKLFF. For the CDR3, the DNA is TGTGCCAGCAGAGGGACAGCTAATGAAAAACTGTTTTTT. The chain carries TRBV2 and TRBJ1-4; 7 bases map to TRBD1. CDR1 SNHLY and CDR2 FYNNEI come from the germline V gene. Trimming removed 6 bases from V and 3 bases from J; junction bases left unmatched: 1. This CDR3 has 13 amino acids.

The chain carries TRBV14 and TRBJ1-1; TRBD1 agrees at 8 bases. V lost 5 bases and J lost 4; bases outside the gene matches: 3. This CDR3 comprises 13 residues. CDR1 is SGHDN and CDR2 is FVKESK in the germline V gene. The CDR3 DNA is TGTGCCAGCAGCGCAGGGGGCACCACTGAAGCTTTCTTT. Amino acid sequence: CASSAGGTTEAFF.

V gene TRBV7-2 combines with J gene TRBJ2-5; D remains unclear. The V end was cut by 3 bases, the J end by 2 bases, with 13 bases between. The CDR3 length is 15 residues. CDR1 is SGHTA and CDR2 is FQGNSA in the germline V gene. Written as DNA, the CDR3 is TGTGCCAGCAGCTTCTTTTTCGGAAAACAAGAGACCCAGTACTTC. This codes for CASSFFFGKQETQYF.

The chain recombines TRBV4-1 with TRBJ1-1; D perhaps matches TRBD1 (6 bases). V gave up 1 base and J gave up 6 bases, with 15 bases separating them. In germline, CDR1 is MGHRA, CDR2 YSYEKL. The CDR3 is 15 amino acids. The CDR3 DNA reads TGCGCCAGCAGCCAAGCCAACAGGGTGAGGGCTGAAGCTTTCTTT. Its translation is CASSQANRVRAEAFF.